The next 3 T cell receptor beta chains were all read from a single sample in a study of control samples from healthy donors and cancer patients. Sequencing was performed with immunoSEQ multiplex PCR; in TCRdb, only in-frame clones are kept and a portion is missing. The data contain roughly 130,000 clones, approximately 90% of them seen just once; the ten biggest clones take up roughly 8.7%. The specimen sequenced was blood. Receptors were obtained from a man younger than 35 in good health.

In its sample, this clone was seen once. The V call is TRBV10-1, the J call TRBJ2-3, with D perhaps matching TRBD2 (5 bases). This CDR3 comprises 13 residues. The V end lost 6 bases, the J end lost 1 base, and 8 bases lay between the germline ends. Germline CDR1 is WNHNN and CDR2 is SYGVQD (reference sequence). The CDR3 loop reads CASSGVRTDTQYF. As DNA, the CDR3 is TGCGCCAGCAGCGGGGTCCGCACAGATACGCAGTATTTT.

The chain has TRBV30 and TRBJ1-3; D gene uncertain. The CDR3 is made up of 13 amino acids. Germline CDR1 and CDR2: GTSNPN and SVGIG (reference sequence). V was pared by 4 bases and J by 0 bases, with 7 bases between. DNA for the CDR3: TGTGCCTGGACGAGTACCTCTGGAAACACCATATATTTT. Translated: CAWTSTSGNTIYF.

The chain uses TRBV6-5 and TRBJ2-1, with D possibly matching TRBD2 (6 bases). CDR1 and CDR2 from the germline V gene are MNHEY and SVGAGI. This CDR3 is 14 amino acids long. V was trimmed by 0 bases and J by 7 bases, leaving 10 bases between them. As DNA, the CDR3 is TGTGCCAGCAGTTACTCGATCGGGGGAAATGAGCAGTTCTTC. Protein: CASSYSIGGNEQFF.